Following are 29 T cell receptor beta chains from one sample sequenced in a study of blood T cell repertoires in COVID-19. Libraries were prepared by immunoSEQ multiplex PCR; TCRdb keeps only in-frame clonotypes and omits some of them. Counted here are roughly 80,000 clones, 84% occurring once; the ten biggest clones make up roughly 3.5%. Sequencing was performed on peripheral blood. The receptors come from a man aged 45 to 65 with acute or convalescent COVID-19.

The CDR3, as DNA: TGTGCCAGCAGCTTAGAGCTGCGCCCGGGGGCCAAAAACATTCAGTACTTC. Protein sequence: CASSLELRPGAKNIQYF. V usage is TRBV7-9 and J usage is TRBJ2-4, with D maybe TRBD2 (5 bases). The CDR3 contains 17 residues. Germline assignment: CDR1 SEHNR and CDR2 FQNEAQ (reference sequence). V was shortened by 1 base and J by 1 base, with 14 bases between the two germline ends.

The genes are TRBV5-1 and TRBJ2-3; D gene ambiguous. V dropped 0 bases and J dropped 2 bases, with 13 bases sitting between them. This CDR3 has 16 amino acids. Germline V gene lookup returns CDR1 SGHRS and CDR2 YFSETQ. The chain's CDR3 is CASSLGRAPYTDTQYF. In DNA form, the CDR3 reads TGCGCCAGCAGCTTGGGAAGAGCGCCTTACACAGATACGCAGTATTTT.

The genes are TRBV2 and TRBJ1-5, with 8 nucleotides matching TRBD1. V was clipped by 1 base and J by 1 base; unmatched bases: 3. This CDR3 is 16 amino acids long. Germline V CDR1 and CDR2: SNHLY, FYNNEI. The CDR3 coding sequence is TGTGCCAGCAGTGAAGGACAGGGGAAAAGCAATCAGCCCCAGCATTTT. Its translation: CASSEGQGKSNQPQHF. The whole variable domain, remainder taken from reference TRBV2 and TRBJ1-5, is EPEVTQTPSHQVTQMGQEVILRCVPISNHLYFYWYRQILGQKVEFLVSFYNNEISEKSEIFDDQFSVERPDGSNFTLKIRSTKLEDSAMYFCASSEGQGKSNQPQHFGDGTRLSIL.

The chain is built from TRBV5-4 and TRBJ2-3; D remains unclear. Germline CDR1 and CDR2: SGHNT and YYREEE (reference sequence). CDR3 length: 14 amino acids. V was pared by 0 bases and J by 0 bases, with 5 bases between. The CDR3 DNA sequence: TGTGCCAGCAGCTTGGATCCGAGCACAGATACGCAGTATTTT. It yields the protein CASSLDPSTDTQYF.

The chain is built from TRBV30 and TRBJ2-2; TRBD2 matches at 11 bases. Germline loops: CDR1 GTSNPN, CDR2 SVGIG (reference sequence). The V segment lost 7 bases and the J segment 6 bases; nucleotides outside the gene matches: 10. This CDR3 contains 15 residues. The CDR3 sequence: CASVTSGGSAGELFF. DNA for the CDR3: TGTGCCTCTGTAACTAGCGGGGGCAGTGCCGGGGAGCTGTTTTTT.

The gene calls are TRBV18 and TRBJ2-7; 8 bases are shared with TRBD1. The V gene's germline CDR1 is KGHSH and CDR2 LQKENI. The CDR3 is 18 residues long. After removal of 3 bases from V and 4 bases from J, the junction contained 17 bases not matched to a gene. The CDR3 reads CASSPLPPGPTGVYEQYF. The CDR3 bases are TGTGCCAGCTCACCCCTGCCCCCGGGCCCGACAGGGGTATACGAGCAGTACTTC.

About this clone itself: An end of the junction differs from the germline gene, which may be a read error. The gene calls are TRBV2 and TRBJ2-7, with TRBD2 matching 9 bases. CDR3 size: 17 residues. Germline-derived CDR1 and CDR2 are SNHLY and FYNNEI. The CDR3 loop is CASREDSGSDISYEQYF. The CDR3 DNA is TGTGCCAGCAGGGAAGATAGCGGGAGCGACATATCCTACGAGCAGTACTTC.

The chain recombines TRBV30 with TRBJ2-1, with 8 bases matching TRBD2. Germline lookup yields CDR1 GTSNPN and CDR2 SVGIG (reference sequence). Trimming took 4 bases from V and 6 from J; bases not matched to a gene: 14. The CDR3 is 16 residues long. DNA of the CDR3: TGTGCCTGGACGCCCCCGGTGGTAGCGGGGTCCAATGAGCAGTTCTTC. Its translation is CAWTPPVVAGSNEQFF.

The chain is built from TRBV21-1 and TRBJ1-6; the table's D call TRBD1 went unverified against the DNA. TRBV21-1 represents a pseudogene. The CDR3 length is 17 residues. CDR3 sequence (DNA): TGTGCCAGCAGTAAAAGTCGGTGGGACAGGGGCGATTCACCCCTCCACTTT. Its protein product is CASSKSRWDRGDSPLHF.

The chain is built from TRBV14 and TRBJ1-4; D gene uncertain. The germline V and J ends were trimmed by 4 bases and 0 bases, with 12 bases remaining between them. The CDR3 sequence is 16 residues long. Germline-derived CDR1 and CDR2 are SGHDN and FVKESK. The CDR3 DNA is TGTGCCAGCAGCCCAAAGTTCGGTGCAACTAATGAAAAACTGTTTTTT. Protein product: CASSPKFGATNEKLFF.

The chain recombines TRBV18 with TRBJ2-7, with 7 bases that match TRBD1. Germline lookup yields CDR1 KGHSH and CDR2 LQKENI. Trimming at V came to 3 bases and at J to 5 bases, leaving 10 bases not matched to a gene. The CDR3 is made up of 15 amino acids. The CDR3 spells CASSPRTGSVDEQYF. The CDR3 DNA is TGTGCCAGCTCACCTAGGACAGGCTCCGTAGACGAGCAGTACTTC. The full variable domain, with the rest looked up from reference TRBV18 and TRBJ2-7, is NAGVMQNPRHLVRRRGQEARLRCSPMKGHSHVYWYRQLPEEGLKFMVYLQKENIIDESGMPKERFSAEFPKEGPSILRIQQVVRGDSAAYFCASSPRTGSVDEQYFGPGTRLTVT.

This chain uses TRBV3-1 (or the pseudogene TRBV3-2) with TRBJ1-1; D is undetermined. The CDR3 extends over 12 amino acids. V lost 3 bases and J lost 9, with 11 bases in between. Germline CDR1 and CDR2: LGHDT and YNNKEL (reference sequence). In DNA, the CDR3 is TGTGCCAGCAGCCATTCAACCAGTCAAGCTTTCTTT. Protein sequence: CASSHSTSQAFF.

This clone was seen only a few times. This rearrangement joins TRBV6-2 or TRBV6-3 to TRBJ2-1; D gene ambiguous. The germline CDR1 and CDR2 sequences are MNHEY and SVGEGT. There are 15 residues in the CDR3. Trimming pared 0 bases from V and 8 bases from J, leaving 14 bases between. CDR3 residues: CASSYSTVDPDEQFF. The CDR3 bases are TGTGCCAGCAGTTACTCGACTGTCGATCCCGATGAGCAGTTCTTC.

The sample holds a few counts of this clone. The chain is built from TRBV3-1 (or the pseudogene TRBV3-2) and TRBJ1-2, with TRBD1 identical over 7 bases. Germline assignment: CDR1 LGHDT and CDR2 YNNKEL (reference sequence). V trimming: 11 bases; J trimming: 2 bases; junction bases outside the gene matches: 17. CDR3 size: 16 residues. The CDR3 region has the DNA TGTGCCCCAGACGTTGCGAGGGGGCCGTTGAACTATGGCTACACCTTC. Amino acids: CAPDVARGPLNYGYTF.

The chain joins TRBV7-3 to TRBJ2-6, with D tentatively TRBD2 (7 bases). Germline CDR1 is SGHTA and CDR2 is FQGTGA. Trimming removed 2 bases at V and 2 bases at J, with 10 bases between. The CDR3 covers 16 residues. For the CDR3, the DNA is TGTGCCAGCAGCTTACAGGGGAGGGCTGGGGCCAACGTCCTGACTTTC. As protein: CASSLQGRAGANVLTF.

The chain combines TRBV18 with TRBJ2-1, with 8 positions matching TRBD2. Trimming at V came to 1 base and at J to 9 bases, leaving 8 bases not matched to a gene. This CDR3 region has 15 residues. In germline, CDR1 is KGHSH, CDR2 LQKENI. The CDR3 coding sequence is TGTGCCAGCTCACCACAATTCGGGGGGGCCCGTGAGCAGTTCTTC. Translation: CASSPQFGGAREQFF.

This clone appeared a single time. This chain links TRBV3-1 (or the pseudogene TRBV3-2) with TRBJ1-6; D is undetermined. Germline V gene sequence: CDR1 LGHDT, CDR2 YNNKEL (reference sequence). The CDR3 extends over 15 amino acids. V lost 2 bases, J lost 7 bases, and 12 bases lay in between. DNA for the CDR3: TGTGCCAGCAGCCAACGCCGGGTCCGAAATTCACCCCTCCACTTT. This codes for CASSQRRVRNSPLHF.

The chain uses TRBV28 and TRBJ1-1; D is undetermined. Germline lookup yields CDR1 MDHEN and CDR2 SYDVKM. This CDR3 is built from 12 residues. V was shortened by 5 bases and J by 12 bases, with 16 bases between the two germline ends. This chain's CDR3 is CASSHPPAGTFF. Written as DNA, the CDR3 is TGTGCCAGCAGTCACCCCCCGGCCGGGACTTTCTTT.

V and J are TRBV27 and TRBJ1-2, with 7 bases lining up with TRBD1. Germline lookup yields CDR1 MNHEY and CDR2 SMNVEV (reference sequence). The V segment lost 7 bases and the J segment 0 bases; nucleotides outside the gene matches: 5. The CDR3 has 14 residues. The CDR3 is CASKDRSANYGYTF. DNA of the CDR3: TGTGCCAGCAAGGACAGGTCAGCTAACTATGGCTACACCTTC.

The chain combines TRBV7-9 with TRBJ2-7; D may be TRBD1 (9 bases). Germline-derived CDR1 and CDR2 are SEHNR and FQNEAQ (reference sequence). This CDR3 is built from 15 residues. Between the trimmed V and J ends, which lost 5 bases and 4 bases, there was a span of 18 bases. CDR3 DNA: TGTGCCAGCAGCCGGGGGGGACAGGGCGCATACGAGCAGTACTTC. Residues: CASSRGGQGAYEQYF.

Only one count was recorded for this clone. This chain joins TRBV5-1 and TRBJ1-4, with D uncertain. Deletions cut 3 bases from V and 6 bases from J, with 12 bases between. Germline V gives CDR1 SGHRS, CDR2 YFSETQ. The CDR3 covers 14 residues. CDR3 in DNA: TGCGCCAGCAGCTCCAACGGCGCGGATGAAAAACTGTTTTTT. Translation: CASSSNGADEKLFF.

The genes are TRBV13 and TRBJ2-7; 8 bases are shared with TRBD2. J gave up 4 bases and V 1 base, and 3 bases lay outside the gene matches. Per the germline V gene, CDR1 is PRHDT and CDR2 is FYEKMQ (reference sequence). The CDR3 runs 14 residues. This CDR3 reads CASSLDAGGYEQYF. CDR3 sequence (DNA): TGTGCCAGCAGCTTAGATGCGGGAGGTTACGAGCAGTACTTC.

The V and J genes are TRBV28 and TRBJ2-2; 8 bases fit TRBD1. Germline V gene lookup returns CDR1 MDHEN and CDR2 SYDVKM. J lost 0 bases, V lost 3 bases, and 12 bases had no gene match. CDR3 length: 19 amino acids. For the CDR3, the DNA is TGTGCCAGCAGTTTCGTGTCAGGGGGCGGTGGGGCGAACACCGGGGAGCTGTTTTTT. It specifies CASSFVSGGGGANTGELFF.

The rearrangement links TRBV19 to TRBJ1-2; TRBD1 aligns across 7 bases. Trimming took 7 bases from V and 4 from J; bases not matched to a gene: 9. The CDR3 extends over 14 amino acids. Germline CDR1 and CDR2: LNHDA and SQIVND (reference sequence). In nucleotides, the CDR3 is TGTGCCAGTAACTCTGGGACAGCTGCCTATGGCTACACCTTC. Translating gives CASNSGTAAYGYTF.

The genes are TRBV7-2 and TRBJ2-1; 9 bases match TRBD2. Germline V gene sequence: CDR1 SGHTA, CDR2 FQGNSA. CDR3 length: 15 residues. V lost 3 bases and J lost 4; bases outside the gene matches: 4. The CDR3: CASSLGLAGYNEQFF. CDR3 nucleotides: TGTGCCAGCAGCTTGGGCCTAGCGGGGTACAATGAGCAGTTCTTC. Full variable domain (rest looked up from reference TRBV7-2 and TRBJ2-1): GAGVSQSPSNKVTEKGKDVELRCDPISGHTALYWYRQSLGQGLEFLIYFQGNSAPDKSGLPSDRFSAERTGGSVSTLTIQRTQQEDSAVYLCASSLGLAGYNEQFFGPGTRLTVL.

The chain combines TRBV28 with TRBJ1-2; maybe TRBD1 (6 bases). V lost 7 bases, J lost 7 bases, and 16 bases lay in between. Germline assignment: CDR1 MDHEN and CDR2 SYDVKM. CDR3 size: 13 residues. The CDR3 here is CASNLPGASGYTF. Written as DNA, the CDR3 is TGTGCCAGCAACCTTCCAGGGGCTAGTGGCTACACCTTC.

The CDR3 DNA reads as TGTGCCAGCAGTTCGCACTCCAGGGCCCACGAGCAGTACTTC. It translates to CASSSHSRAHEQYF. The rearrangement joins TRBV27 to TRBJ2-7; a weak D match, TRBD1 (5 bases). V shed 4 bases and J shed 5 bases, with 15 bases lying between them. Germline V gives CDR1 MNHEY, CDR2 SMNVEV (reference sequence). The CDR3 runs to 14 residues.

V and J are TRBV6-5 and TRBJ2-1; D might be TRBD1 (6 bases). The CDR3 spans 12 residues. With 10 bases removed from V and 4 bases from J, the gap between germline ends came to 11 bases. Germline assignment: CDR1 MNHEY and CDR2 SVGAGI. DNA for the CDR3: TGTGCCACCCGAACAGGGTACAATGAGCAGTTCTTC. It yields the protein CATRTGYNEQFF.

The rearrangement uses TRBV19 and TRBJ2-2; 8 bases map to TRBD1. The trim removed 5 bases at V and 8 bases at J, leaving 4 bases unmatched. In germline, CDR1 is LNHDA, CDR2 SQIVND (reference sequence). The length of the CDR3 is 13 residues. The CDR3 DNA reads TGTGCCAGTAGTGCGACAGGGGCGGGGGAGCTGTTTTTT. This codes for CASSATGAGELFF.